This T cell receptor (beta chain) was sequenced during a study of T cell responses to AZD1222 COVID-19 vaccine. Findings and limits, study-wide: Breadth and depth of Spike-specific TCRs rose after two AZD1222 doses. White British people made up most donors, females outnumbered males, and clonal diversity was possibly underestimated. The study identified only 6 or 7 AZD1222 recipients as seropositive at baseline.

The V gene's germline CDR1 is LGHDT and CDR2 YNNKEL (reference sequence). Trimming took 2 bases from V and 10 from J, leaving 12 bases between them. The CDR3 is 14 residues long. In regard to this clone: No antigen is known for it.

Here immunoSEQ multiplex PCR was the method, and the copy in TCRdb shows in-frame clones only, minus some. The table shows about 130,000 clones, with roughly 90% occurring only once. This sequence originates from an adult in good health. The chain has TRBV3-1 (or the pseudogene TRBV3-2) and TRBJ1-6; D not resolved. The material sequenced was peripheral blood, taken on day 0 of AZD1222 vaccination. CDR3 nucleotides: TGTGCCAGCAGCCAACCGGGGTTCGACTCACCCCTCCACTTT. Protein sequence: CASSQPGFDSPLHF.